The 17 T cell receptor beta chains below were found in one sample sequenced in a study of T-cell reconstitution after alpha-beta-depleted transplantation in children. Researchers prepared the TCRbeta library using unique molecular identifiers, the study reports. Via MiXCR, TCRdb re-called the PCR reads, giving one row per CDR3 protein. The top ten clones hold roughly 4% of a sample with about 610,000 distinct CDR3 sequences, 10% of them seen once. The specimen was PBMCs from the stem cell graft donor, collected from the stem cell graft. The source is a human donor who donated a stem cell graft to a child with acute myeloid leukemia.

This sequence joins TRBV10-3 and TRBJ2-1, with a possible D match to TRBD2 (6 bases). CDR1 ENHRY and CDR2 SYGVKD come from the germline V gene. The CDR3 is made up of 11 amino acids. The ends were cut back, 9 bases at V and 5 bases at J, with 8 bases in the middle. The CDR3 spells CAMWGDNEQFF. The CDR3 DNA sequence: TGTGCCATGTGGGGGGACAATGAGCAGTTCTTC.

This clonotype was seen a few times. The chain combines TRBV24-1 with TRBJ2-7; no clear D gene. The V end was cut by 6 bases, the J end by 1 base, with 12 bases between. The CDR3 contains 14 residues. Germline loops: CDR1 KGHDR, CDR2 SFDVKD. DNA for the CDR3: TGTGCCACCAGTAGATCCGGGCCTTCCTACGAGCAGTACTTC. Its translation is CATSRSGPSYEQYF.

The chain has TRBV10-3 and TRBJ1-3; D ambiguous. Germline CDR1 reads ENHRY; CDR2 reads SYGVKD. The V end was cut by 10 bases, the J end by 1 base, with 14 bases between. The CDR3 has 14 residues. The CDR3, as DNA: TGTGCCACCGGGAGGGAGTCTTCTGGAAACACCATATATTTT. Translating it yields CATGRESSGNTIYF.

V gene TRBV28 combines with J gene TRBJ2-1, with 8 bases lining up with TRBD2. The germline CDR1 and CDR2 sequences are MDHEN and SYDVKM. The CDR3 sequence is 13 residues long. V trimming: 10 bases; J trimming: 2 bases; junction bases outside the gene matches: 4. The CDR3: CATNGGAYNEQFF. In nucleotides, the CDR3 is TGTGCCACAAACGGGGGGGCCTACAATGAGCAGTTCTTC.

Remarks on this clonotype: At one boundary the junction diverges from the germline segment, which might be a read error. The chain combines TRBV12-3 or TRBV12-4 with TRBJ2-3; no firm D call. The CDR3 runs 14 residues. The CDR3 sequence is CAGSFSGSTDTQYF. Written as DNA, the CDR3 is TGTGCCGGCAGTTTTTCAGGCAGCACAGATACGCAGTATTTT.

The chain recombines TRBV7-2 with TRBJ2-3; TRBD2 agrees at 10 bases. Germline CDR1 SGHTA, CDR2 FQGNSA. V lost 3 bases, J lost 5 bases, and 5 bases stayed unmatched. This CDR3 is built from 15 residues. Written as DNA, the CDR3 is TGTGCCAGCAGCTTTAGCGGGAGGTCCGAAGATACGCAGTATTTT. Its translation is CASSFSGRSEDTQYF.

This chain connects TRBV28 to TRBJ2-3; 8 bases align to TRBD2. The CDR3 is 16 residues long. Per the germline V gene, CDR1 is MDHEN and CDR2 is SYDVKM. V dropped 7 bases and J dropped 1; count of bases not matched to a gene: 10. CDR3: CASTGRGRNGTDTQYF. The CDR3 nucleotides are TGTGCCAGCACCGGGAGGGGCAGGAATGGCACAGATACGCAGTATTTT.

This clonotype was counted between two and nine times. The V and J genes are TRBV10-3 and TRBJ2-7, with TRBD2 matching over 13 bases. Trimming at V came to 9 bases and at J to 3 bases, leaving 5 bases not matched to a gene. The germline CDR1 and CDR2 sequences are ENHRY and SYGVKD. The CDR3 spans 14 residues. In DNA form, the CDR3 reads TGTGCCATTCGAGGACTAGCGGGAGACTACGAGCAGTACTTC. Its translation: CAIRGLAGDYEQYF.

There are a few counts of this clonotype. The chain has TRBV7-2 and TRBJ2-7; 7 positions match TRBD2. Germline assignment: CDR1 SGHTA and CDR2 FQGNSA. J gave up 3 bases and V 1 base, and 12 bases lay outside the gene matches. The CDR3 runs to 17 residues. The CDR3 nucleotides read TGTGCCAGCAGCTTAGGCTCGGGCGGGAGAGGAGGCTACGAGCAGTACTTC. This translates into CASSLGSGGRGGYEQYF.

This sequence joins TRBV20-1 and TRBJ2-1; 8 bases agree with TRBD2. In germline, CDR1 is DFQATT, CDR2 SNEGSKA (reference sequence). The CDR3 is 15 residues long. Trimming cost V 2 bases and J 7 bases; bases outside gene matches: 10. The CDR3 coding sequence is TGCAGTGCTAGACCGCCGGCGGGAGGTACGAATGAGCAGTTCTTC. It translates to CSARPPAGGTNEQFF.

The sample holds a few counts of this clonotype. The V call is TRBV30, the J call TRBJ2-7, with D possibly TRBD2 on 6 matching bases. Germline values: CDR1 GTSNPN, CDR2 SVGIG (reference sequence). V lost 5 bases and J 6 bases, leaving 17 bases between the germline ends. The CDR3 contains 13 residues. CDR3 nucleotides: TGTGCCTGGGCCCCGGGACTCGAGCCCGAGCAGTACTTC. Translation: CAWAPGLEPEQYF. The complete variable domain, with remaining parts taken from reference TRBV30 and TRBJ2-7, reads SQTIHQWPATLVQPVGSPLSLECTVEGTSNPNLYWYRQAAGRGLQLLFYSVGIGQISSEVPQNLSASRPQDRQFILSSKKLLLSDSGFYLCAWAPGLEPEQYFGPGTRLTVT.

The CDR3 spells CASSSGEGGGTDTQYF. CDR3 coding DNA: TGTGCCAGCAGTTCGGGGGAGGGCGGGGGAACAGATACGCAGTATTTT. The chain joins TRBV28 to TRBJ2-3; 7 nucleotides align to TRBD2. V lost 4 bases, J lost 3 bases, and 10 bases stayed unmatched. The CDR3 covers 16 residues. Germline CDR1 reads MDHEN; CDR2 reads SYDVKM.

This clonotype was recorded a few times. This chain links TRBV10-3 with TRBJ1-1; D not resolved. The CDR3 sequence is 14 residues long. Trimming shortened V by 5 bases and J by 0 bases, and 10 bases separated the two germline ends. Per germline, CDR1 ENHRY and CDR2 SYGVKD. CDR3 protein: CAISPPTMNTEAFF. CDR3 nucleotides: TGTGCCATCAGTCCCCCGACTATGAACACTGAAGCTTTCTTT.

This clonotype was observed a few times. This sequence joins TRBV12-3 or TRBV12-4 and TRBJ2-2; no reliable D call. The CDR3 is made up of 14 amino acids. Trimming left V 3 bases short and J 6 bases short, with 11 bases between. The CDR3, as DNA: TGTGCCAGCAGTTTTACCACTCCTTCCGGGGAGCTGTTTTTT. Amino acid sequence: CASSFTTPSGELFF.

The CDR3 sequence is CASSIAGTGNTEAFF. The CDR3 DNA reads as TGCGCCAGCAGCATAGCCGGGACAGGGAACACTGAAGCTTTCTTT. This chain joins TRBV5-1 and TRBJ1-1; 8 bases fit TRBD1. This CDR3 is 15 amino acids long. From germline, CDR1 is SGHRS and CDR2 YFSETQ. Trimming removed 4 bases from V and 1 base from J; junction bases left unmatched: 6.

The chain couples TRBV6-9 to TRBJ2-1; D is undetermined. V lost 8 bases and J 9 bases, leaving 14 bases between the germline ends. CDR3 length: 12 residues. Germline-derived CDR1 and CDR2 are MNHGY and SVAAGI. CDR3 bases: TGTGCCAGCGGTCCTACCACGGGTGAGCAGTTCTTC. Translated, it gives CASGPTTGEQFF.

This clonotype was picked up a small number of times. This chain links TRBV28 with TRBJ1-1; D is unclear. Trimming took 5 bases from V and 11 from J, leaving 15 bases between them. Looked up from germline, CDR1 is MDHEN and CDR2 is SYDVKM. This CDR3 has 12 residues. The DNA of the CDR3 is TGTGCCAGCAGTGAAAGACGCCTGATGGCTTTCTTT. Its translation is CASSERRLMAFF.